Each of the 14 T cell receptor beta chains below was sequenced from the same sample in a study of blood T cells in healthy people across ages. Using a J-beta primer mix together with a sample-barcoded 5' primer, a second PCR was run for roughly 7 to 11 cycles. TCRdb passed the 5' RACE reads through MiXCR, listing each CDR3 protein once. This table holds 1.5 million to 2 million distinct CDR3 sequences, almost 35% found once. The specimen was blood. The receptor source for this set is a young woman in good health.

This clonotype was seen more than once but under ten times. The V and J genes are TRBV9 and TRBJ2-3; TRBD1 is a possible D gene (5 bases). The V end was cut by 1 base, the J end by 2 bases, with 11 bases between. The CDR3 length is 15 residues. CDR1 SGDLS and CDR2 YYNGEE come from the germline V gene. The CDR3 sequence is CASSVQGVLTDTQYF. CDR3 sequence (DNA): TGTGCCAGCAGCGTACAAGGGGTCCTCACAGATACGCAGTATTTT.

The V and J genes are TRBV12-3 or TRBV12-4 and TRBJ2-7; unclear D gene. Between the trimmed V and J ends, which lost 5 bases and 4 bases, there was a span of 21 bases. CDR3 length: 16 residues. The CDR3 region is CASSPQPTGPPYEQYF. CDR3 nucleotide sequence: TGTGCCAGCAGTCCACAGCCGACCGGGCCTCCGTACGAGCAGTACTTC.

The chain uses TRBV7-3 and TRBJ1-1; D gene uncertain. Germline V gene data show CDR1 as SGHTA and CDR2 as FQGTGA. Trimming left V 2 bases short and J 5 bases short, with 12 bases between. The CDR3 extends over 14 amino acids. The CDR3 loop is CASSLSSSGTEAFF. The CDR3 DNA reads as TGTGCCAGCAGCTTATCTTCAAGTGGGACTGAAGCTTTCTTT. Using reference TRBV7-3 and TRBJ1-1 for the parts outside the CDR3, the full variable domain is GAGVSQTPSNKVTEKGKYVELRCDPISGHTALYWYRQSLGQGPEFLIYFQGTGAADDSGLPNDRFFAVRPEGSVSTLKIQRTERGDSAVYLCASSLSSSGTEAFFGQGTRLTVV.

The chain's CDR3 is CASSLVRTNEKLFF. The CDR3 nucleotides read TGTGCCAGCAGTTTAGTCAGAACTAATGAAAAACTGTTTTTT. The genes are TRBV12-3 or TRBV12-4 and TRBJ1-4; D is undetermined. There are 14 residues in the CDR3. V lost 1 base, J lost 1 base, and 4 bases lay in between.

The chain links TRBV27 to TRBJ2-5; D tentatively fits TRBD1 or TRBD2 (5 bases each). CDR1 is MNHEY, CDR2 SMNVEV, per germline (reference sequence). The CDR3 runs 18 residues. Trimming cost V 0 bases and J 7 bases, with 24 bases left between them. CDR3 DNA: TGTGCCAGCAGTTTATCGGCCGGGCGCATGGTGAGGGGTGGGACCCAGTACTTC. Translating it yields CASSLSAGRMVRGGTQYF.

In DNA, the CDR3 is TGCAGTGCTAAGAGGGGGCCTGCGAACACCGGGGAGCTGTTTTTT. The encoded protein is CSAKRGPANTGELFF. The chain joins TRBV20-1 to TRBJ2-2, with 7 bases identical to TRBD1. CDR3 length equals 15 residues. Trimming removed 4 bases from V and 0 bases from J; junction bases left unmatched: 5. Looked up from germline, CDR1 is DFQATT and CDR2 is SNEGSKA (reference sequence).

This clonotype has a handful of counts. The CDR3 nucleotides are TGCGCCAGCAGCCAGTGGGGGGCAGAATTTCAGCCCCAGCATTTT. This codes for CASSQWGAEFQPQHF. V gene TRBV4-1 combines with J gene TRBJ1-5; a possible D gene is TRBD1 (6 bases). Trimming shortened V by 3 bases and J by 6 bases, and 15 bases separated the two germline ends. The CDR3 covers 15 residues. From germline, CDR1 is MGHRA and CDR2 YSYEKL.

As DNA, the CDR3 is TGTGCCAGCAGTACGCCGGGACTAGTCGGCAATGAGCAGTTCTTC. Protein: CASSTPGLVGNEQFF. This chain uses TRBV28 with TRBJ2-1; 8 bases are shared with TRBD2. The CDR3 runs 15 residues. Germline-derived CDR1 and CDR2 are MDHEN and SYDVKM. With 5 bases clipped from V and 6 bases from J, the junction kept 9 bases outside the gene matches. The full variable domain, with the rest looked up from reference TRBV28 and TRBJ2-1, is DVKVTQSSRYLVKRTGEKVFLECVQDMDHENMFWYRQDPGLGLRLIYFSYDVKMKEKGDIPEGYSVSREKKERFSLILESASTNQTSMYLCASSTPGLVGNEQFFGPGTRLTVL.

The V gene is TRBV3-1, the J gene TRBJ2-7; 8 bases are a match to TRBD2. V trimming: 1 base; J trimming: 6 bases; junction bases outside the gene matches: 8. CDR3 length equals 15 residues. In germline, CDR1 is LGHDT, CDR2 YNNKEL (reference sequence). CDR3 DNA sequence: TGTGCCAGCAGCCAAGCCTCCAGCGGGAGTTGCGAGCAGTACTTC. Encoded protein: CASSQASSGSCEQYF.

This clonotype was observed a few times. The chain joins TRBV2 to TRBJ2-1; the D gene is possibly TRBD1 (5 bases). Per germline, CDR1 SNHLY and CDR2 FYNNEI. Trimming removed 4 bases at V and 5 bases at J, with 15 bases between. The CDR3 is 15 residues long. The CDR3 loop is CASSARQIGNNEQFF. In DNA form, the CDR3 reads TGTGCCAGCAGTGCGAGACAGATAGGCAACAATGAGCAGTTCTTC.

V and J are TRBV20-1 and TRBJ2-1; 7 bases fit TRBD2. Germline values: CDR1 DFQATT, CDR2 SNEGSKA (reference sequence). V dropped 6 bases and J dropped 10; count of bases not matched to a gene: 6. The CDR3 has 11 residues. For the CDR3, the DNA is TGCAGTGCGAAAACTAGCGCAGAGCAGTTCTTC. Translation gives CSAKTSAEQFF.

This clonotype has only a few counts. This chain uses TRBV9 with TRBJ2-2, with 10 bases aligning to TRBD2. The CDR3 runs to 17 residues. In germline, CDR1 is SGDLS, CDR2 YYNGEE. J was trimmed by 4 bases and V by 3 bases; bases with no gene match: 9. This CDR3 is CASSGDLAGVITGELFF. The CDR3 DNA follows: TGTGCCAGCAGCGGGGACCTAGCGGGAGTGATCACCGGGGAGCTGTTTTTT.

Points on this clonotype: This may be a read error: a much more frequent sequence differs by one nucleotide. The V gene is TRBV18, the J gene TRBJ2-1; TRBD2 might be the D (5 bases). The germline V gene has CDR1 KGHSH and CDR2 LQKENI. This CDR3 has 14 residues. Here the CDR3 DNA reads TGTGTCAGCTCACCACCTTCCGGGATCAATGAGCAGTTCTTC. It is translated as CVSSPPSGINEQFF.

This clonotype was counted once. The junction differs from germline at one of its ends, possibly a read error. The rearrangement links TRBV3-1 to TRBJ1-2; possibly TRBD1 for D (6 bases). Germline CDR1 and CDR2: LGHDT and YNNKEL (reference sequence). CDR3 length equals 15 residues. CDR3 loop: CASSQSWDTRFGYTF. The CDR3 DNA reads TGCGCCAGCAGCCAATCCTGGGACACCCGCTTTGGCTACACCTTC.